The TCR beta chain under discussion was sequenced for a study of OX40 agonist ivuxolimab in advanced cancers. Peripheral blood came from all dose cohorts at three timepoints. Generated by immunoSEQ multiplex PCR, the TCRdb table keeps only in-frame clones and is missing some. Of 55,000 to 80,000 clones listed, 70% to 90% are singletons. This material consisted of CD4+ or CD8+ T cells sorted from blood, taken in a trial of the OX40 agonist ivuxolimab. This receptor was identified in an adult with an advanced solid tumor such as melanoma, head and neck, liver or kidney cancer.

The DNA of the CDR3 is TGTGCCAGCGGAAGGACGGTCCAAGAGACCCAGTACTTC. Protein product: CASGRTVQETQYF. The gene calls are TRBV2 and TRBJ2-5; D gene uncertain. The CDR3 is 13 amino acids. Between the trimmed V and J ends, which lost 8 bases and 1 base, there was a span of 11 bases. Germline lookup yields CDR1 SNHLY and CDR2 FYNNEI.